This T cell receptor beta chain was observed in a study of neoadjuvant anti-PD-1 for oral cavity cancer. Sequencing used immunoSEQ multiplex PCR; TCRdb keeps in-frame clones, though not all of them. This repertoire shows about 42,000 clones, 60% to 80% found once; its top ten account for more than 4%. J was trimmed by 2 bases and V by 5 bases; bases with no gene match: 6. CDR1 is LGHNT, CDR2 FRNRAP, per germline. The CDR3 spans 15 residues. Time point described: after neoadjuvant nivolumab, at surgical resection. The source of this sequence is a person between 35 and 79 years old with oral cavity squamous cell carcinoma. V gene TRBV12-5 combines with J gene TRBJ1-2, with TRBD1 matching over 9 bases. Sequenced here: PBMCs, sampled after nivolumab (anti-PD-1) treatment. The CDR3 is CASGPPGQGNYGYTF. CDR3 sequence (DNA): TGTGCTAGTGGTCCCCCTGGACAGGGGAACTATGGCTACACCTTC.